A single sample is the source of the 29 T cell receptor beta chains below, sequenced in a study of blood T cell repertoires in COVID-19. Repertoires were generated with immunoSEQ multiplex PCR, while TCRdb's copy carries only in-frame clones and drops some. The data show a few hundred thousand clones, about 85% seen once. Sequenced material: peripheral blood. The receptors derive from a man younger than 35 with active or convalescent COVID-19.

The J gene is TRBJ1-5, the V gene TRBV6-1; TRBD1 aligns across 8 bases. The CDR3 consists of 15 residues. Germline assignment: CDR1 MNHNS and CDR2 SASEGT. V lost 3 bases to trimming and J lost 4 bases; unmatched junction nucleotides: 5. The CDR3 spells CASSDWDRSNQPQHF. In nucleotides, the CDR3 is TGTGCCAGCAGTGATTGGGACAGGAGTAATCAGCCCCAGCATTTT.

CDR3 in amino acids: CASSLDRGAVDTQYF. The CDR3 bases are TGCGCCAGCAGCTTGGACAGGGGGGCCGTAGATACGCAGTATTTT. The V and J genes are TRBV5-1 and TRBJ2-3; TRBD1 aligns across 8 bases. CDR1 is SGHRS and CDR2 is YFSETQ in the germline V gene. V gave up 0 bases and J gave up 5 bases; unmatched junction bases: 5. CDR3 length: 15 residues.

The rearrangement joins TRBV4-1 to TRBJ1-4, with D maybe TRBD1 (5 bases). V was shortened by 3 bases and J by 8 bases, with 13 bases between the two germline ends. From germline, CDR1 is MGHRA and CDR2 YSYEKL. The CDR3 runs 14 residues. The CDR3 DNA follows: TGCGCCAGCAGCCAGGCAGGGCTAGGGGAAAAACTGTTTTTT. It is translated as CASSQAGLGEKLFF.

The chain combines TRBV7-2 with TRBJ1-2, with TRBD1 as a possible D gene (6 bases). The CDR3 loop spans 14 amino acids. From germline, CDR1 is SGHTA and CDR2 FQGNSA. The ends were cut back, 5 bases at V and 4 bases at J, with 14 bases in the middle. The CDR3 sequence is CASSEQGMGYGYTF. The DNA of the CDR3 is TGTGCCAGCAGCGAGCAGGGGATGGGCTATGGCTACACCTTC. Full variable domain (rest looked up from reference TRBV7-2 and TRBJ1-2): GAGVSQSPSNKVTEKGKDVELRCDPISGHTALYWYRQSLGQGLEFLIYFQGNSAPDKSGLPSDRFSAERTGGSVSTLTIQRTQQEDSAVYLCASSEQGMGYGYTFGSGTRLTVV.

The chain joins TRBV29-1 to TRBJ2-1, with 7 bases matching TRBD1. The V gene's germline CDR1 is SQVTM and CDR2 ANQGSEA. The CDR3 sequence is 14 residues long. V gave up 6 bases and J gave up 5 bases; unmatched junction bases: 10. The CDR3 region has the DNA TGCAGCGTAGCAGGGGGTAAAAGAAACAATGAGCAGTTCTTC. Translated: CSVAGGKRNNEQFF.

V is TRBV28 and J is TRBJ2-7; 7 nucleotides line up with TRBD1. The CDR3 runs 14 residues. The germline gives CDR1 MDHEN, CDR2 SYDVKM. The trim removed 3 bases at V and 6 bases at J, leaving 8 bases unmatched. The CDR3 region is CASSFGTVASEQYF. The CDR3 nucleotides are TGTGCCAGCAGTTTTGGGACAGTCGCAAGCGAGCAGTACTTC.

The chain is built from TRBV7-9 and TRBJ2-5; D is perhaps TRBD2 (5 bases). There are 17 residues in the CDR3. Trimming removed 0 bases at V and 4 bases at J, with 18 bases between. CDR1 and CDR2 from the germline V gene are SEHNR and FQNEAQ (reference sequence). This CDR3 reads CASSLARRTGRRETQYF. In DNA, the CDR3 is TGTGCCAGCAGCTTAGCGCGCCGGACTGGTAGACGAGAGACCCAGTACTTC. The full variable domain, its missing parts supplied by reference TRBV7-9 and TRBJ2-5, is DTGVSQNPRHKITKRGQNVTFRCDPISEHNRLYWYRQTLGQGPEFLTYFQNEAQLEKSRLLSDRFSAERPKGSFSTLEIQRTEQGDSAMYLCASSLARRTGRRETQYFGPGTRLLVL.

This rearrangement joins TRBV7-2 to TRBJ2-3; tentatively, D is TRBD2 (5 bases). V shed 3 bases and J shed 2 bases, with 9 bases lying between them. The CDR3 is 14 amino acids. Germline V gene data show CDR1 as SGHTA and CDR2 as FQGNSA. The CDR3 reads CASSFRRDTDTQYF. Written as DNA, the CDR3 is TGTGCCAGCAGCTTTCGACGGGACACAGATACGCAGTATTTT.

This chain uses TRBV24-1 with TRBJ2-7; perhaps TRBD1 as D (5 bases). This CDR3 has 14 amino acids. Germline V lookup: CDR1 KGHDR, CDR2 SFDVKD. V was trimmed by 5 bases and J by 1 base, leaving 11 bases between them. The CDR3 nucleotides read TGTGCCACCAGTGGCTCCCAGGGATCCTACGAGCAGTACTTC. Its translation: CATSGSQGSYEQYF.

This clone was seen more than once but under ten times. CDR3 sequence reads: CASSLATSGSGTYEQYF. The CDR3 nucleotides read TGTGCCAGCAGCTTAGCGACTAGCGGGAGCGGGACCTACGAGCAGTACTTC. The chain joins TRBV7-2 to TRBJ2-7; 12 bases align to TRBD2. This CDR3 spans 17 amino acids. J was trimmed by 2 bases and V by 0 bases; bases with no gene match: 5. The germline V gene encodes CDR1 SGHTA and CDR2 FQGNSA.

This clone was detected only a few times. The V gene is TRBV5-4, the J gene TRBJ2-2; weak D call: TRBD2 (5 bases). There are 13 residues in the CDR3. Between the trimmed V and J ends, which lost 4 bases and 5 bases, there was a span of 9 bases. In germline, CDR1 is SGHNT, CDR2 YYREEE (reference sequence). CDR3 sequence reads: CASSPPGTGELFF. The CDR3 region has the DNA TGTGCCAGCAGCCCGCCGGGGACCGGGGAGCTGTTTTTT.

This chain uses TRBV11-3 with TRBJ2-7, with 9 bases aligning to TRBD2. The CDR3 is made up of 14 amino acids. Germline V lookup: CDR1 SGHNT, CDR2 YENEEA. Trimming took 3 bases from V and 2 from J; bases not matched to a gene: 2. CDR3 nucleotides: TGTGCCAGCAGCTTTAGCGGGAGAACCTACGAGCAGTACTTC. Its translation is CASSFSGRTYEQYF. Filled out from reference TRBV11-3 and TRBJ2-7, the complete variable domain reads EAGVVQSPRYKIIEKKQPVAFWCNPISGHNTLYWYLQNLGQGPELLIRYENEEAVDDSQLPKDRFSAERLKGVDSTLKIQPAELGDSAVYLCASSFSGRTYEQYFGPGTRLTVT.

The CDR3 reads CASSEYGQGKFF. The DNA of the CDR3 is TGTGCCAGCAGTGAATATGGGCAGGGAAAGTTCTTC. The chain has TRBV25-1 and TRBJ2-1; D is possibly TRBD1 (5 bases). V was clipped by 0 bases and J by 14 bases, with 11 bases between them. The germline gives CDR1 MGHDK, CDR2 SYGVNS. CDR3 length equals 12 residues.

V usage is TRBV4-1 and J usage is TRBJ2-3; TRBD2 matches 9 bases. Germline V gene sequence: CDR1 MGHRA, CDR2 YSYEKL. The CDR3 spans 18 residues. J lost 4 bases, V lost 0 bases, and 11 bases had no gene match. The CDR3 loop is CASSQDGPAGGGSDTQYF. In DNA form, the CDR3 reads TGCGCCAGCAGCCAAGATGGTCCAGCGGGAGGAGGGTCAGATACGCAGTATTTT.

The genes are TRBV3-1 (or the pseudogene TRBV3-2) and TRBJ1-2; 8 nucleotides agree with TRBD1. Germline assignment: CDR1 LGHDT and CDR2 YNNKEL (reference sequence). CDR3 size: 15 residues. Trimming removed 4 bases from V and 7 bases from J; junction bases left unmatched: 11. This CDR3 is CASSLAGQGKGGYTF. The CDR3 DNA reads TGTGCCAGCAGCCTGGCAGGACAGGGTAAAGGTGGCTACACCTTC.

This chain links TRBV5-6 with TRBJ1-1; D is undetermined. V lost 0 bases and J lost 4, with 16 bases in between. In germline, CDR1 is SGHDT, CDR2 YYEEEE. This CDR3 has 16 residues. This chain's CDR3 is CASSLAPGFMGTEAFF. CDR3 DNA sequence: TGTGCCAGCAGCTTGGCCCCGGGATTTATGGGCACTGAAGCTTTCTTT.

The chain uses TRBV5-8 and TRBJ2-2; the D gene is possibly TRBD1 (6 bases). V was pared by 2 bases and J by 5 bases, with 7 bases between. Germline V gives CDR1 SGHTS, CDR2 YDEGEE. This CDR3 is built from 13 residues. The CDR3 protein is CASSLGGTGELFF. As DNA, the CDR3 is TGTGCCAGCAGCTTAGGGGGTACCGGGGAGCTGTTTTTT.

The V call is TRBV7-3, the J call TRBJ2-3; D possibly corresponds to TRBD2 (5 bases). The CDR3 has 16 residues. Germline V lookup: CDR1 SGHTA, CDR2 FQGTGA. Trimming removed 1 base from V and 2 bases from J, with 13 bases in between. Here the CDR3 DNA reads TGTGCCAGCAGCTTAATGGCGGAGGCTTCCACAGATACGCAGTATTTT. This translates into CASSLMAEASTDTQYF. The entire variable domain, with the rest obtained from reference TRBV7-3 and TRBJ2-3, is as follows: GAGVSQTPSNKVTEKGKYVELRCDPISGHTALYWYRQSLGQGPEFLIYFQGTGAADDSGLPNDRFFAVRPEGSVSTLKIQRTERGDSAVYLCASSLMAEASTDTQYFGPGTRLTVL.

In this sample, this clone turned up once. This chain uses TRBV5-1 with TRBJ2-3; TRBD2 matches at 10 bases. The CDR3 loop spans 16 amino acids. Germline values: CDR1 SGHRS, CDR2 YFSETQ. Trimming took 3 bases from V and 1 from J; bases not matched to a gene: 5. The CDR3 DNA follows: TGCGCCAGCAGCTCCTTGGGGACTAGCGGCACAGATACGCAGTATTTT. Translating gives CASSSLGTSGTDTQYF.

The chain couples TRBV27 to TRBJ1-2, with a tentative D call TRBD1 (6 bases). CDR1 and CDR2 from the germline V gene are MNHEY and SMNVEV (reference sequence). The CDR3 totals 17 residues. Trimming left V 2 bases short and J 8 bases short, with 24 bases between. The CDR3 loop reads CASSLIFSRPGAKGYTF. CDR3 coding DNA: TGTGCCAGCAGTTTAATTTTCTCCCGCCCAGGGGCGAAGGGCTACACCTTC.

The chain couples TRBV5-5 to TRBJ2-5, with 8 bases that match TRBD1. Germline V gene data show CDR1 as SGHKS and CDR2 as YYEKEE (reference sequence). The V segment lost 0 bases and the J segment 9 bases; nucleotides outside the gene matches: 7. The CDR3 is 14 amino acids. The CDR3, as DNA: TGTGCCAGCAGCTTGGCTAGACAGGGGTGGTCCCAGTACTTC. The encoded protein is CASSLARQGWSQYF.

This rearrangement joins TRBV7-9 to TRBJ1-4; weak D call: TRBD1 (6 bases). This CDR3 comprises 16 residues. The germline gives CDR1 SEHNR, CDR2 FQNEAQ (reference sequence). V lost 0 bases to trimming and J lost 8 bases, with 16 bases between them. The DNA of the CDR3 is TGTGCCAGCAGCTTAGCGGTTCGGGACACCCACGAAAAACTGTTTTTT. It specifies CASSLAVRDTHEKLFF. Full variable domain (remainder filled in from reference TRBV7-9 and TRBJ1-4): DTGVSQNPRHKITKRGQNVTFRCDPISEHNRLYWYRQTLGQGPEFLTYFQNEAQLEKSRLLSDRFSAERPKGSFSTLEIQRTEQGDSAMYLCASSLAVRDTHEKLFFGSGTQLSVL.

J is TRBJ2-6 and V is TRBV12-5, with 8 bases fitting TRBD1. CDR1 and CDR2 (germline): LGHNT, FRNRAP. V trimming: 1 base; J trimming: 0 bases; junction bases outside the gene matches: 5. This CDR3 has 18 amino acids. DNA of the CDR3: TGTGCTAGTGGTTTGGCAGGGGGCGCAAGCTCTGGGGCCAACGTCCTGACTTTC. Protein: CASGLAGGASSGANVLTF.

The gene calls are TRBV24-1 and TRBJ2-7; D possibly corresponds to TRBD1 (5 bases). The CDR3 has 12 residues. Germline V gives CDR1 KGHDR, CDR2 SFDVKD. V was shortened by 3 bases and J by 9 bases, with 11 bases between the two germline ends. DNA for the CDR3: TGTGCCACCAGTGATGACAGCCGGCGGCAGTACTTC. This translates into CATSDDSRRQYF.

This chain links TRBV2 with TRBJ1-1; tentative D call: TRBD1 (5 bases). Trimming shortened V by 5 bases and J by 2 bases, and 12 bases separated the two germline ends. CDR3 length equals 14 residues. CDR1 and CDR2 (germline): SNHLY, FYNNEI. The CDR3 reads CASSSGHLNTEAFF. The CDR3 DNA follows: TGTGCCAGCAGTTCAGGACATTTAAACACTGAAGCTTTCTTT.

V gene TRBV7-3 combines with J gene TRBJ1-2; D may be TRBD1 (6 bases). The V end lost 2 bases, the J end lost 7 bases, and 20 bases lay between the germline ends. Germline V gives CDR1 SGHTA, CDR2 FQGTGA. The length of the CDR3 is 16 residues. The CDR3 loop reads CASSLQGPTRFSGYTF. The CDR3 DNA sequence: TGTGCCAGCAGCTTACAGGGGCCTACGCGGTTCTCTGGCTACACCTTC.

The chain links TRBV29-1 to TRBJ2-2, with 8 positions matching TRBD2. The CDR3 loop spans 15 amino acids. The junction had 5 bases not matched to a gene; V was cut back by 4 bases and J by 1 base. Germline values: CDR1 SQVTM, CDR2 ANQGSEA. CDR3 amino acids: CSVVGLAGNTGELFF. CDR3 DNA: TGCAGCGTTGTAGGGCTAGCGGGGAACACCGGGGAGCTGTTTTTT.

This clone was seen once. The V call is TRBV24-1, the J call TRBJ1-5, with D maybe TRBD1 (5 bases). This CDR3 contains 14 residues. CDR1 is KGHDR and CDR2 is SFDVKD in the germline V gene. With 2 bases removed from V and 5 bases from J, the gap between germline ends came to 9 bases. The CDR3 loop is CATSDSGFHQPQHF. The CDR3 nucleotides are TGTGCCACCAGTGATTCAGGGTTTCATCAGCCCCAGCATTTT.

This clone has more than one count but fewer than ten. CDR3 sequence: CASSARGPSGANVLTF. CDR3 nucleotides: TGTGCCAGCTCGGCCAGGGGGCCCTCTGGGGCCAACGTCCTGACTTTC. The chain uses TRBV4-2 and TRBJ2-6; 8 bases fit TRBD1. Germline V gene sequence: CDR1 LGHNA, CDR2 YNFKEQ. There are 16 residues in the CDR3. The trim removed 8 bases at V and 0 bases at J, leaving 6 bases unmatched.